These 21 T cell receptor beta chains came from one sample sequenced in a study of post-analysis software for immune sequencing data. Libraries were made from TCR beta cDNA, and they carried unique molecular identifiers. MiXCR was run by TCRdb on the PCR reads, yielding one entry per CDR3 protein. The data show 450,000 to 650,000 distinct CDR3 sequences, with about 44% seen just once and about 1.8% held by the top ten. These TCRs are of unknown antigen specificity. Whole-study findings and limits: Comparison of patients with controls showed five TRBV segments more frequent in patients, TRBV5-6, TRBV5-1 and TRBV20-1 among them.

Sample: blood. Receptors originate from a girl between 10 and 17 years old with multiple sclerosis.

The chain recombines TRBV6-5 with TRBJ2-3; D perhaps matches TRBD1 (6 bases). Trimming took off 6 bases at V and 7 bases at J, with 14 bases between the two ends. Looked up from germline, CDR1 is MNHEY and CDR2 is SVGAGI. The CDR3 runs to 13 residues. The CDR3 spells CASSPDRTNTQYF. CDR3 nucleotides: TGTGCCAGCAGCCCGGACAGAACCAATACGCAGTATTTT.

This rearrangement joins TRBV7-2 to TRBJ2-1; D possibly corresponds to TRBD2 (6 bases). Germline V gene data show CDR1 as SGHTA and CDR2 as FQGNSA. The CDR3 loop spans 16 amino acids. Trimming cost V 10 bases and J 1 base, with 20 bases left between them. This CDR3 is CATRPGGAGSYNEQFF. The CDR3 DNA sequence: TGTGCCACCCGGCCTGGGGGAGCGGGTTCCTACAATGAGCAGTTCTTC.

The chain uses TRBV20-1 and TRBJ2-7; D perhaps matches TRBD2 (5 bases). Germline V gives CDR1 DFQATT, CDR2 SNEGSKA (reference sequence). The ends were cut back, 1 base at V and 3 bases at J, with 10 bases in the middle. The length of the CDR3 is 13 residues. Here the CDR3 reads CSARGRTDYEQYF. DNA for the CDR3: TGCAGTGCTAGAGGGCGGACTGACTACGAGCAGTACTTC.

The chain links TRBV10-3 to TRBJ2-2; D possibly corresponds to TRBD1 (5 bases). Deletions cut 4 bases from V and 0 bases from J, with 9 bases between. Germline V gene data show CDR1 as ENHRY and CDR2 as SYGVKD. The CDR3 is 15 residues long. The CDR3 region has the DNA TGTGCCATCAGTGGGACGACAGCGAACACCGGGGAGCTGTTTTTT. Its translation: CAISGTTANTGELFF.

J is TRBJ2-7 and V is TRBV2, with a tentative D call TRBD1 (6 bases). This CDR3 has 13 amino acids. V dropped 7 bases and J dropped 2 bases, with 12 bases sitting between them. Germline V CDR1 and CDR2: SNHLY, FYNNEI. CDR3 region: CASTRDTTYEQYF. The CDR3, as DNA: TGTGCCAGCACCCGGGACACAACCTACGAGCAGTACTTC.

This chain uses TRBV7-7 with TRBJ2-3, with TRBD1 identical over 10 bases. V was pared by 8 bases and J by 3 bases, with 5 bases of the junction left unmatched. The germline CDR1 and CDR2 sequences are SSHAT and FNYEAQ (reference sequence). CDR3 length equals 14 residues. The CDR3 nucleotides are TGTGCCAGCGCACCGGGACAGGGGACAGATACGCAGTATTTT. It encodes CASAPGQGTDTQYF.

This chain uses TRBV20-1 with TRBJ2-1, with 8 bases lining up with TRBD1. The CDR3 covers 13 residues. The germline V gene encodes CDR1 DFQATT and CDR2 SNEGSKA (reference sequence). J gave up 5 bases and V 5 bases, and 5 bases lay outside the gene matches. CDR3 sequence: CSARGQADNEQFF. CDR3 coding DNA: TGCAGTGCTCGGGGACAGGCCGACAATGAGCAGTTCTTC.

The CDR3 DNA reads as TGTGCCAGCAGCCCTTCGACAGGAGTGAGCCAGCCCCAGCATTTT. It encodes CASSPSTGVSQPQHF. The genes are TRBV5-6 and TRBJ1-5; D is perhaps TRBD1 (6 bases). This CDR3 is built from 15 residues. Germline lookup yields CDR1 SGHDT and CDR2 YYEEEE. Trimming shortened V by 4 bases and J by 7 bases, and 18 bases separated the two germline ends.

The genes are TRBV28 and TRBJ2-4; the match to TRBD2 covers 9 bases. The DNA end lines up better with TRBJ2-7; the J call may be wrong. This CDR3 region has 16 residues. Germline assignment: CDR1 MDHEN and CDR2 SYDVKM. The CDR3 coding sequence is TGTGCCAGCAGTTTAGGGCTAGCGGGGATATTCTACGAGCAGTACTTC. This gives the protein CASSLGLAGIFYEQYF.

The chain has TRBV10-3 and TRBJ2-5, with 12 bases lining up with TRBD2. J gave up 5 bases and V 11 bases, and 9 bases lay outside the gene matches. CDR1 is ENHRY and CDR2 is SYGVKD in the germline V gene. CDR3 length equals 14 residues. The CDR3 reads CALSSGRAGETQYF. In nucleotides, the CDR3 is TGTGCCCTCTCTAGCGGGAGGGCGGGGGAGACCCAGTACTTC.

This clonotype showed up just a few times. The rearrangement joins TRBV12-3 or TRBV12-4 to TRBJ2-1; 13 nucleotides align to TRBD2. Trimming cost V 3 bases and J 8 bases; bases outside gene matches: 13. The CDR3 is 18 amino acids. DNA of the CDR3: TGTGCCAGCAGTTTTTGGTTGTGGACTAGCGGGAGAAAGGATGAGCAGTTCTTC. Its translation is CASSFWLWTSGRKDEQFF.

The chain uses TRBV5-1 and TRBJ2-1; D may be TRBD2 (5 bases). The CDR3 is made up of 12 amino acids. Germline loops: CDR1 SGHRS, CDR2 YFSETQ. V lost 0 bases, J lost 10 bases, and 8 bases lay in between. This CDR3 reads CASSLVRAEQFF. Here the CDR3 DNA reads TGCGCCAGCAGCTTGGTGAGGGCAGAGCAGTTCTTC.

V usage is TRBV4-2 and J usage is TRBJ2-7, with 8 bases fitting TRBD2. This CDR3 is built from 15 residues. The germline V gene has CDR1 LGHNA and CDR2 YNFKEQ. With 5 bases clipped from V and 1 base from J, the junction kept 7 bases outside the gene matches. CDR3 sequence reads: CASSYRLAGSYEQYF. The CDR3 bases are TGTGCCAGCAGCTACCGGCTAGCGGGTTCCTACGAGCAGTACTTC.

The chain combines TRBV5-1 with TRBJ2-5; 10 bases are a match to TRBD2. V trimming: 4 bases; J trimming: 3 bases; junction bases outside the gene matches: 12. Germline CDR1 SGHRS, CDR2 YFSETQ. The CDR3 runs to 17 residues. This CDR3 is CASSPSFYGLAEETQYF. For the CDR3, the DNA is TGCGCCAGCAGCCCCTCTTTCTATGGACTAGCGGAAGAGACCCAGTACTTC.

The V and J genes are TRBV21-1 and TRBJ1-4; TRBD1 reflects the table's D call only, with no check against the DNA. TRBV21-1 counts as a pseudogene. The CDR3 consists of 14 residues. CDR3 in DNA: TGTGCCAGCAGCATTGAACAGGGGAATGAAAAACTGTTTTTT. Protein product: CASSIEQGNEKLFF.

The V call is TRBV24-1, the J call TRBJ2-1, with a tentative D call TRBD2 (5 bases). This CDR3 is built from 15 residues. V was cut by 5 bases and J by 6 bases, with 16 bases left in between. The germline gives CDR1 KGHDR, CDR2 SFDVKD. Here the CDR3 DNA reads TGTGCCACCAGTGGGGATGGGGTAGCGCGCAATGAGCAGTTCTTC. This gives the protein CATSGDGVARNEQFF.

CDR3 amino acids: CASSRDVSNEQYF. CDR3 bases: TGTGCCAGCAGCCGGGACGTATCCAACGAGCAGTACTTC. V usage is TRBV13 and J usage is TRBJ2-7; D might be TRBD1 or TRBD2, each matching 5 bases. Germline-derived CDR1 and CDR2 are PRHDT and FYEKMQ (reference sequence). CDR3 length: 13 amino acids. V was cut by 5 bases and J by 5 bases, with 13 bases left in between.

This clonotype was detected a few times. The CDR3 protein is CASSFGRSETQYF. In DNA, the CDR3 is TGTGCCAGCAGTTTCGGGAGAAGCGAGACCCAGTACTTC. The genes are TRBV12-3 or TRBV12-4 and TRBJ2-5; D possibly corresponds to TRBD2 (6 bases). CDR3 length: 13 residues. The V and J ends lost 3 bases and 5 bases respectively, with 10 bases between them.

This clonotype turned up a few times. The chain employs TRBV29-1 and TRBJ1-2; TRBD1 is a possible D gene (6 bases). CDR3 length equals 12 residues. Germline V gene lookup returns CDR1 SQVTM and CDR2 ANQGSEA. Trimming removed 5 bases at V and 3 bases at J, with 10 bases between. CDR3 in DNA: TGCAGCGTTACACCAGGGGACTATGGCTACACCTTC. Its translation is CSVTPGDYGYTF.

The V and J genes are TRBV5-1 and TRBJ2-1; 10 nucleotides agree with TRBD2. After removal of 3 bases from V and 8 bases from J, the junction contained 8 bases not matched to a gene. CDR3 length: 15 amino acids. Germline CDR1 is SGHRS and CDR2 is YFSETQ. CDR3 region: CASSSTGLASDEQFF. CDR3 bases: TGCGCCAGCAGCTCCACGGGACTAGCGTCAGATGAGCAGTTCTTC.

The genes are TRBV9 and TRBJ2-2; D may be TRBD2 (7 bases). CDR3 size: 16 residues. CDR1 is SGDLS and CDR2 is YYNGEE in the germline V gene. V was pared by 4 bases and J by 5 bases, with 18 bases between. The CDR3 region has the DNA TGTGCCAGCAGCCTCTCCCCGGGGGGCGGTACCGGGGAGCTGTTTTTT. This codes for CASSLSPGGGTGELFF.